Following are 26 T cell receptor beta chains from one sample sequenced in a study of cytomegalovirus exposure and HLA in healthy donors. PCR primers comprised 60 Vbeta and 13 Jbeta primers. Here immunoSEQ multiplex PCR was the method, and the copy in TCRdb shows in-frame clones only, minus some. The data show about 94,000 clones, around two thirds seen once. What was sequenced was PBMCs. These TCRs come from a man aged 25 to 40 in good health and CMV-seronegative.

This clone showed up just once. The gene calls are TRBV7-3 and TRBJ2-2; 8 bases agree with TRBD2. CDR3 length: 16 residues. After removal of 3 bases from V and 3 bases from J, the junction contained 6 bases not matched to a gene. Germline V gives CDR1 SGHTA, CDR2 FQGTGA. The CDR3 sequence: CASSFARGGYTGELFF. The CDR3 nucleotides are TGTGCCAGCAGCTTCGCCCGGGGGGGGTACACCGGGGAGCTGTTTTTT.

In its sample, this clone was seen a few times. The gene calls are TRBV5-6 and TRBJ2-2, with D hard to call. The CDR3 has 12 residues. The germline CDR1 and CDR2 sequences are SGHDT and YYEEEE. Trimming pared 3 bases from V and 6 bases from J, leaving 6 bases between. CDR3 sequence reads: CASSWLAGELFF. The CDR3 DNA is TGTGCCAGCAGCTGGTTAGCCGGGGAGCTGTTTTTT.

Notes on this clone: Additional DNA sequences in this sample encode the identical CDR3. V is TRBV6-5 and J is TRBJ2-7; maybe TRBD2 (5 bases). V lost 3 bases and J 1 base, leaving 7 bases between the germline ends. The CDR3 contains 13 residues. Germline assignment: CDR1 MNHEY and CDR2 SVGAGI. The CDR3 bases are TGTGCCAGCAGTTATCCGGGATCCTACGAGCAGTACTTC. Amino acid sequence: CASSYPGSYEQYF.

This clone has just a few counts. The gene calls are TRBV29-1 and TRBJ1-6; 10 nucleotides line up with TRBD1. The V gene end was trimmed by 7 bases and the J gene end by 7 bases; junction bases not matched to a gene: 4. CDR1 and CDR2 from the germline V gene are SQVTM and ANQGSEA. The CDR3 sequence is 13 residues long. The CDR3 loop reads CSAATGGNSPLHF. The CDR3 nucleotides are TGCAGCGCGGCGACAGGGGGCAATTCACCCCTCCACTTT.

The chain joins TRBV7-9 to TRBJ1-2; 8 nucleotides agree with TRBD1. Germline V gives CDR1 SEHNR, CDR2 FQNEAQ (reference sequence). After removal of 2 bases from V and 6 bases from J, the junction contained 8 bases not matched to a gene. This CDR3 spans 15 amino acids. The DNA for the CDR3 is TGTGCCAGCAGCTTAATTATGCTACAGGGGGATGGCTACACCTTC. As protein: CASSLIMLQGDGYTF.

CDR3 in DNA: TGCGCCAGCAGCCACGGTGGTTTAGCGGGGGCCGCTCAAGAGACCCAGTACTTC. Encoded protein: CASSHGGLAGAAQETQYF. The genes are TRBV4-1 and TRBJ2-5; TRBD2 matches at 9 bases. This CDR3 contains 18 residues. V gave up 3 bases and J gave up 2 bases; unmatched junction bases: 13. CDR1 MGHRA and CDR2 YSYEKL come from the germline V gene.

This clone has only a few counts. The V gene is TRBV7-3, the J gene TRBJ1-1; tentatively, D is TRBD1 (5 bases). This CDR3 is 13 amino acids long. From germline, CDR1 is SGHTA and CDR2 FQGTGA. Trimming shortened V by 5 bases and J by 2 bases, and 9 bases separated the two germline ends. CDR3 nucleotides: TGTGCCAGCAGCACTCAGGGAAACACTGAAGCTTTCTTT. Residues: CASSTQGNTEAFF. Together with reference TRBV7-3 and TRBJ1-1, the CDR3 gives the full variable domain: GAGVSQTPSNKVTEKGKYVELRCDPISGHTALYWYRQSLGQGPEFLIYFQGTGAADDSGLPNDRFFAVRPEGSVSTLKIQRTERGDSAVYLCASSTQGNTEAFFGQGTRLTVV.

CDR3 region: CASSLWASPTDTQYF. DNA of the CDR3: TGTGCCAGCAGCTTATGGGCTAGCCCCACAGATACGCAGTATTTT. V gene TRBV7-3 combines with J gene TRBJ2-3, with D possibly TRBD2 on 5 matching bases. V gave up 2 bases and J gave up 2 bases, with 11 bases separating them. CDR3 length equals 15 residues. Germline CDR1 and CDR2: SGHTA and FQGTGA.

This chain uses TRBV6-6 with TRBJ2-3; 8 positions agree with TRBD1. CDR1 is MNHNY, CDR2 SVGAGI, per germline (reference sequence). V was pared by 5 bases and J by 0 bases, with 4 bases of the junction left unmatched. The CDR3 has 15 residues. Here the CDR3 DNA reads TGTGCCAGCAGTCGACAGGGGTCCAGCACAGATACGCAGTATTTT. Its protein product is CASSRQGSSTDTQYF.

This chain connects TRBV10-3 to TRBJ2-7; TRBD1 matches at 8 bases. The CDR3 is made up of 13 amino acids. J was trimmed by 7 bases and V by 7 bases; bases with no gene match: 9. CDR1 is ENHRY, CDR2 SYGVKD, per germline. DNA for the CDR3: TGTGCCATCACCAAGGGACAGGAGGAAGAGCAGTACTTC. Translation: CAITKGQEEEQYF.

This chain joins TRBV29-1 and TRBJ2-3; the match to TRBD1 covers 10 bases. The CDR3 totals 13 residues. Germline assignment: CDR1 SQVTM and CDR2 ANQGSEA. In DNA form, the CDR3 reads TGCAGTGCGGGGACAGGGGGCACAGATACGCAGTATTTT. This sequence encodes CSAGTGGTDTQYF.

The rearrangement links TRBV7-8 to TRBJ1-4; the D gene is possibly TRBD1 (5 bases). Trimming took off 1 base at V and 0 bases at J, with 12 bases between the two ends. CDR3 size: 17 residues. Looked up from germline, CDR1 is SGHVS and CDR2 is FQNEAQ. The CDR3 is CASSLGQGWTTNEKLFF. In DNA, the CDR3 is TGTGCCAGCAGCTTAGGGCAGGGCTGGACAACTAATGAAAAACTGTTTTTT.

This clone was observed once. The CDR3 loop is CASSPGGAREQYF. In DNA, the CDR3 is TGTGCCAGCAGCCCAGGAGGGGCGCGGGAGCAGTACTTC. This rearrangement joins TRBV6-5 to TRBJ2-7; D is possibly TRBD2 (6 bases). The germline V and J ends were trimmed by 6 bases and 7 bases, with 16 bases remaining between them. This CDR3 region has 13 residues. Germline-derived CDR1 and CDR2 are MNHEY and SVGAGI.

A word on this clone: The junction departs from the called germline gene at one end, perhaps through a read error. J is TRBJ1-4 and V is TRBV7-9; 9 bases match TRBD1. CDR3 size: 18 residues. CDR1 and CDR2 (germline): SEHNR, FQNEAQ (reference sequence). The CDR3 is CSSSLDRGFSPTNEKLFF. CDR3 DNA: TGTTCCAGCAGCTTAGACAGGGGGTTTTCTCCAACTAATGAAAAACTGTTTTTT.

V and J are TRBV6-5 and TRBJ2-1, with D possibly TRBD1 on 6 matching bases. CDR1 and CDR2 from the germline V gene are MNHEY and SVGAGI. The CDR3 spans 15 residues. V dropped 2 bases and J dropped 4 bases, with 12 bases sitting between them. The CDR3: CASSYIDGTYNEQFF. The CDR3, as DNA: TGTGCCAGCAGTTACATCGACGGGACATACAATGAGCAGTTCTTC.

The genes are TRBV7-2 and TRBJ2-7, with D possibly being TRBD2 (5 bases). From germline, CDR1 is SGHTA and CDR2 FQGNSA. Trimming stripped 0 bases from V and 0 bases from J, with 9 bases between. This CDR3 has 15 amino acids. The CDR3 region has the DNA TGTGCCAGCAGCTTAGCGAGCGGAGACTCCTACGAGCAGTACTTC. This gives the protein CASSLASGDSYEQYF.

In its sample, this clone was seen a few times. This CDR3 is CASSPRRATNEKLFF. The CDR3 region has the DNA TGTGCCAGCAGCCCACGACGGGCAACTAATGAAAAACTGTTTTTT. V gene TRBV11-2 combines with J gene TRBJ1-4, with no clear D. The CDR3 contains 15 residues. Germline CDR1 and CDR2: SGHAT and FQNNGV. Between the trimmed V and J ends, which lost 5 bases and 0 bases, there was a span of 10 bases.

Only a few counts were recorded for this clone. The chain carries TRBV7-6 and TRBJ1-4, with D unclear. Deletions cut 8 bases from V and 5 bases from J, with 12 bases between. Per the germline V gene, CDR1 is SGHVS and CDR2 is FNYEAQ. This CDR3 contains 13 residues. The CDR3 sequence: CASRSGPNEKLFF. For the CDR3, the DNA is TGTGCCAGCCGTTCAGGCCCAAATGAAAAACTGTTTTTT.

This chain uses TRBV27 with TRBJ1-2, with D possibly being TRBD1 (5 bases). Germline loops: CDR1 MNHEY, CDR2 SMNVEV (reference sequence). The CDR3 is 16 residues long. Trimming took off 4 bases at V and 8 bases at J, with 23 bases between the two ends. The CDR3: CASSSVLRGRSGGYTF. The CDR3 nucleotides read TGTGCCAGCAGTTCGGTATTGCGGGGACGATCGGGCGGCTACACCTTC.

The rearrangement uses TRBV5-1 and TRBJ1-4; perhaps TRBD1 as D (6 bases). Trimming removed 0 bases from V and 3 bases from J, with 12 bases in between. There are 16 residues in the CDR3. The germline CDR1 and CDR2 sequences are SGHRS and YFSETQ. CDR3 sequence (DNA): TGCGCCAGCAGCTTGGCCTTCAGGGGACCTAATGAAAAACTGTTTTTT. Translated: CASSLAFRGPNEKLFF.

V usage is TRBV5-4 and J usage is TRBJ2-7, with TRBD2 matching 13 bases. The germline gives CDR1 SGHNT, CDR2 YYREEE (reference sequence). The V gene end was trimmed by 3 bases and the J gene end by 7 bases; junction bases not matched to a gene: 10. CDR3 length: 16 amino acids. CDR3 bases: TGTGCCAGCAGCTCGGGACTAGCGGGAATTACTTGGGAGCAGTACTTC. Its protein is CASSSGLAGITWEQYF. Filled out from reference TRBV5-4 and TRBJ2-7, the complete variable domain reads ETGVTQSPTHLIKTRGQQVTLRCSSQSGHNTVSWYQQALGQGPQFIFQYYREEENGRGNFPPRFSGLQFPNYSSELNVNALELDDSALYLCASSSGLAGITWEQYFGPGTRLTVT.

This clone occurred a few times. The genes are TRBV7-8 and TRBJ2-5, with TRBD1 as a possible D gene (5 bases). V was shortened by 8 bases and J by 5 bases, with 24 bases between the two germline ends. The germline V gene encodes CDR1 SGHVS and CDR2 FQNEAQ. CDR3 length: 16 residues. The CDR3 nucleotides read TGTGCCAGCGGAACCTCCCAAGGACCCCCAGGGGAGACCCAGTACTTC. Its protein is CASGTSQGPPGETQYF.

The chain employs TRBV27 and TRBJ2-7; 8 bases agree with TRBD2. Germline CDR1 and CDR2: MNHEY and SMNVEV (reference sequence). The CDR3 is 16 amino acids. V lost 0 bases and J lost 0; bases outside the gene matches: 4. CDR3 DNA sequence: TGTGCCAGCAGTTTATCGCCACTAGCGGCCTCCTACGAGCAGTACTTC. This codes for CASSLSPLAASYEQYF.

The rearrangement links TRBV5-8 to TRBJ2-1; 8 bases fit TRBD1. Germline CDR1 SGHTS, CDR2 YDEGEE. J lost 2 bases, V lost 3 bases, and 4 bases had no gene match. The CDR3 is 15 amino acids. The DNA for the CDR3 is TGTGCCAGCAGCTCCGGGACAGGCGCCTACAATGAGCAGTTCTTC. Protein: CASSSGTGAYNEQFF.

The chain is built from TRBV2 and TRBJ2-7, with 12 bases that match TRBD2. CDR1 and CDR2 (germline): SNHLY, FYNNEI. The CDR3 length is 17 residues. V shed 1 base, J shed 2 bases, and the junction held 6 bases outside the gene matches. CDR3 loop: CASSEDWPSGGAYEQYF. The CDR3 bases are TGTGCCAGCAGTGAAGATTGGCCTAGCGGGGGGGCCTACGAGCAGTACTTC.

The chain carries TRBV10-3 and TRBJ2-1; 12 nucleotides align to TRBD2. The CDR3 covers 17 residues. V shed 3 bases and J 12 bases; nucleotides not matched to a gene: 15. Germline V gives CDR1 ENHRY, CDR2 SYGVKD. This CDR3 reads CAISDRTGTSGQGVQFF. The CDR3, as DNA: TGTGCCATCAGTGACAGGACTGGGACTAGCGGGCAAGGGGTGCAGTTCTTC.